Listed below are T cell receptor beta chains from one sample, sequenced in a study of shared clonotypes between healthy human individuals. Libraries were prepared by immunoSEQ multiplex PCR; TCRdb keeps only in-frame clonotypes and omits some of them. The sample shows 2,500,000 or so clones, 80% to 95% of them seen only once. Sequencing was done on a sample of naive CD4+ T cells from PBMCs. The receptors originated from a man aged 18 to 30 in good health. Some clones in this sample may be carry-over from other donors' samples. Both conserved end residues are part of each CDR3. A D gene is named only where the DNA matches it firmly. Only part of the rows carry a size: once, few, many, or a class if the clone is expanded.

v_gene: TRBV7-6; d_gene: TRBD2; j_gene: TRBJ2-5; len: 16; abundance: -; CDR3nt: TGTGCCAGCAGCTTATTGTCAGCGGGAGTGGGAGAGACCCAGTACTTC; CDR3aa: CASSLLSAGVGETQYF
v_gene: TRBV27; d_gene: TRBD1; j_gene: TRBJ2-7; len: 15; abundance: -; CDR3nt: TGTGCCAGCAGTTCCGCGGACAGGGGGCTCTACGAGCAGTACTTC; CDR3aa: CASSSADRGLYEQYF
v_gene: TRBV6-5; d_gene: -; j_gene: TRBJ2-1; len: 14; abundance: -; CDR3nt: TGTGCCAGCAGTAGGGACGTTCGGGGCGATGAGCAGTTCTTC; CDR3aa: CASSRDVRGDEQFF
v_gene: TRBV5-5; d_gene: -; j_gene: TRBJ1-2; len: 12; abundance: -; CDR3nt: TGTGCCAGCAGCACTCTTAACTATGGCTACACCTTC; CDR3aa: CASSTLNYGYTF
v_gene: TRBV7-2; d_gene: -; j_gene: TRBJ1-1; len: 13; abundance: -; CDR3nt: TGTGCCAGCAGCCCCGCCAGGAGGACTGAAGCTTTCTTT; CDR3aa: CASSPARRTEAFF
v_gene: TRBV7-9; d_gene: TRBD1; j_gene: TRBJ1-1; len: 14; abundance: -; CDR3nt: TGTGCCAGCAGCTCCCAGGGGGGCATGGCTGAAGCTTTCTTT; CDR3aa: CASSSQGGMAEAFF
v_gene: TRBV5-1; d_gene: -; j_gene: TRBJ1-1; len: 14; abundance: -; CDR3nt: TGCGCCAGCAGCTACCCTGCCGTGGACACTGAAGCTTTCTTT; CDR3aa: CASSYPAVDTEAFF
v_gene: TRBV4-3; d_gene: -; j_gene: TRBJ1-4; len: 15; abundance: -; CDR3nt: TGCGCCAGCAGCCAAGGGCAGGCGGCCAATGAAAAACTGTTTTTT; CDR3aa: CASSQGQAANEKLFF
v_gene: TRBV9; d_gene: TRBD2; j_gene: TRBJ2-1; len: 19; abundance: -; CDR3nt: TGTGCCAGCAGCGTAGTTAGTGGACTAGACCCACTGGCTTACAATGAGCAGTTCTTC; CDR3aa: CASSVVSGLDPLAYNEQFF
v_gene: TRBV30; d_gene: TRBD2; j_gene: TRBJ2-7; len: 15; abundance: -; CDR3nt: TGTGCCTGGAGTAAAGGCAGCGGGAGCGCCTACGAGCAGTACTTC; CDR3aa: CAWSKGSGSAYEQYF
v_gene: TRBV5-1; d_gene: -; j_gene: TRBJ1-6; len: 16; abundance: once; CDR3nt: TGCGCCAGCAGCTTGGGCCCCGGACAGAACAATTCACCCCTCCACTTT; CDR3aa: CASSLGPGQNNSPLHF
v_gene: TRBV29-1; d_gene: -; j_gene: TRBJ2-1; len: 12; abundance: -; CDR3nt: TGCAGCGTTGATCAGTCCTACAATGAGCAGTTCTTC; CDR3aa: CSVDQSYNEQFF
v_gene: TRBV30; d_gene: TRBD1; j_gene: TRBJ1-2; len: 14; abundance: -; CDR3nt: TGTGCCTGGAGCCGGGACAGGGGGTACTATGGCTACACCTTC; CDR3aa: CAWSRDRGYYGYTF
v_gene: TRBV19; d_gene: TRBD1; j_gene: TRBJ2-4; len: 14; abundance: -; CDR3nt: TGTGCCAGTAGTCCGAGGGACAGGGGGTTCGTAAACAACTTC; CDR3aa: CASSPRDRGFVNNF
v_gene: TRBV15; d_gene: TRBD2; j_gene: TRBJ2-3; len: 17; abundance: -; CDR3nt: TGTGCCACCAGCACAGACGGGAGGCCCTCTAGCACAGATACGCAGTATTTT; CDR3aa: CATSTDGRPSSTDTQYF
v_gene: TRBV2; d_gene: -; j_gene: TRBJ2-3; len: 14; abundance: -; CDR3nt: TGTGCCAGCAGTGAAAATCTAGCTACAGATACGCAGTATTTT; CDR3aa: CASSENLATDTQYF
v_gene: TRBV5-1; d_gene: -; j_gene: TRBJ1-2; len: 13; abundance: -; CDR3nt: TGCGCCAGCAGCTTGGAGGTATCCTATGGCTACACCTTC; CDR3aa: CASSLEVSYGYTF
v_gene: TRBV5-1; d_gene: -; j_gene: TRBJ2-7; len: 15; abundance: -; CDR3nt: TGCGCCAGCAGCGCCTTACAGGGTCCCCGGCTCGAGCAGTACTTC; CDR3aa: CASSALQGPRLEQYF
v_gene: TRBV20-1; d_gene: -; j_gene: TRBJ2-1; len: 9; abundance: -; CDR3nt: TGCAGCCTAGGGGCCCCGCAGTTCTTC; CDR3aa: CSLGAPQFF
v_gene: TRBV7-2; d_gene: -; j_gene: TRBJ1-5; len: 13; abundance: few; CDR3nt: TGTGCCAGCAGCTTAAACCCGCGGGAGCCCCAGCATTTT; CDR3aa: CASSLNPREPQHF
v_gene: TRBV4-3; d_gene: TRBD1; j_gene: TRBJ1-1; len: 14; abundance: -; CDR3nt: TGCGCCAGCAGCCGGCGACAGGGTAGGACTGAAGCTTTCTTT; CDR3aa: CASSRRQGRTEAFF
v_gene: TRBV5-1; d_gene: TRBD1; j_gene: TRBJ2-3; len: 14; abundance: -; CDR3nt: TGCGCCAGCAGCTTGGAGGGACAGGGGGATACGCAGTATTTT; CDR3aa: CASSLEGQGDTQYF
v_gene: TRBV5-1; d_gene: TRBD1; j_gene: TRBJ2-5; len: 15; abundance: -; CDR3nt: TGCGCCAGCAGCTACGGGACAGGTAATCAAGAGACCCAGTACTTC; CDR3aa: CASSYGTGNQETQYF
v_gene: TRBV29-1; d_gene: TRBD1; j_gene: TRBJ1-4; len: 16; abundance: once; CDR3nt: TGCAGCGCCGAGGGGACAGGGGGCGATTCATATGAAAAACTGTTTTTT; CDR3aa: CSAEGTGGDSYEKLFF
v_gene: TRBV29-1; d_gene: -; j_gene: TRBJ1-2; len: 15; abundance: -; CDR3nt: TGCAGCGTTGAGGGGGGGCCGACAGGAATCTATGGCTACACCTTC; CDR3aa: CSVEGGPTGIYGYTF
v_gene: TRBV7-8; d_gene: TRBD1; j_gene: TRBJ1-1; len: 14; abundance: -; CDR3nt: TGTGCCAGCAGCTTCGACAGGGGAAGGACTGAAGCTTTCTTT; CDR3aa: CASSFDRGRTEAFF
v_gene: TRBV28; d_gene: -; j_gene: TRBJ1-2; len: 10; abundance: few; CDR3nt: TGTGCCAGCAGGGCCTATGGCTACACCTTC; CDR3aa: CASRAYGYTF
v_gene: TRBV21-1; d_gene: -; j_gene: TRBJ2-7; len: 13; abundance: -; CDR3nt: TGTGCCAGCAGCAGCCGGACTAGCGGGAGCGAGTACTTC; CDR3aa: CASSSRTSGSEYF
v_gene: TRBV4-1; d_gene: -; j_gene: TRBJ1-1; len: 16; abundance: -; CDR3nt: TGCGCCAGCAGCCAAGGTTTTGGGGCACAGGATGCTGAAGCTTTCTTT; CDR3aa: CASSQGFGAQDAEAFF